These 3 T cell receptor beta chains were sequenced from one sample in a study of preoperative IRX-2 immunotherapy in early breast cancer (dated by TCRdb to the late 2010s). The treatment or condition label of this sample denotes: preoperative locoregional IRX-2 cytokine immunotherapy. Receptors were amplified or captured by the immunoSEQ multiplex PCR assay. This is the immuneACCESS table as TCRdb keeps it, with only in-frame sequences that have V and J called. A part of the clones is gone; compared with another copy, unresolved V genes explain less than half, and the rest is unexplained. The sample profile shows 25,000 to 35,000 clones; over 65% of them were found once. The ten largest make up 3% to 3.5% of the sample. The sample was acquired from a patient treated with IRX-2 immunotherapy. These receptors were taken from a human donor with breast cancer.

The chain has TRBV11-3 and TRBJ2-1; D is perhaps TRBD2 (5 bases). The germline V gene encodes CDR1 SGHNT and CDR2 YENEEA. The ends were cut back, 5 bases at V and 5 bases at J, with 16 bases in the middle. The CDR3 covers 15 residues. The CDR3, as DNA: TGTGCCAGCAGCCAACCCGGGAACCGTAACAATGAGCAGTTCTTC. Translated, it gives CASSQPGNRNNEQFF.

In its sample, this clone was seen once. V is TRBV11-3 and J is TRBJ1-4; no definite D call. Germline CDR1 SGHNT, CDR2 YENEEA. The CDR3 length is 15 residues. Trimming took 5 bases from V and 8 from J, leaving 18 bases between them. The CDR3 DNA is TGTGCCAGCAGCCACTCAAGTTTTTTGGGCGAAAAACTGTTTTTT. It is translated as CASSHSSFLGEKLFF. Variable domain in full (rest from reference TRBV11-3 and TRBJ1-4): EAGVVQSPRYKIIEKKQPVAFWCNPISGHNTLYWYLQNLGQGPELLIRYENEEAVDDSQLPKDRFSAERLKGVDSTLKIQPAELGDSAVYLCASSHSSFLGEKLFFGSGTQLSVL.

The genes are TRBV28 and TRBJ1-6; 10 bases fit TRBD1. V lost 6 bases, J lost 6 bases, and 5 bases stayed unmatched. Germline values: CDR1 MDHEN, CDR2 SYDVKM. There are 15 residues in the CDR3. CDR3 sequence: CASSWTGGGNSPLHF. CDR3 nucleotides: TGTGCCAGCAGCTGGACAGGGGGAGGTAATTCACCCCTCCACTTT.